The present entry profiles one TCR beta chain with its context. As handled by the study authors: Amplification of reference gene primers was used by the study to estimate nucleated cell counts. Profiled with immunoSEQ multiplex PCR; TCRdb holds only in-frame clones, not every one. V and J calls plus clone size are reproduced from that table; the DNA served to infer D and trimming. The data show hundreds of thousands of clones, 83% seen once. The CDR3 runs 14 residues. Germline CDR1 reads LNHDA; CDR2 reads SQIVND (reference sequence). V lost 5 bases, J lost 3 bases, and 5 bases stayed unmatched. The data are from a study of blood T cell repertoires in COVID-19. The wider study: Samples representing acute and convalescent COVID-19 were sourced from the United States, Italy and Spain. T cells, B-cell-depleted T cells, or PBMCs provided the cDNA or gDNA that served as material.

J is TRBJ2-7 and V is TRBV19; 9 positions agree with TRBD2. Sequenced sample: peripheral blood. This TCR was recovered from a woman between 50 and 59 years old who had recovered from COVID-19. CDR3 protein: CASSSGLASYEQYF. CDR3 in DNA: TGTGCCAGTAGTTCGGGACTAGCAAGCTACGAGCAGTACTTC.